This passage covers 10 T cell receptor beta chains from one sample sequenced in a study of CD4 T cells in relation to SARS-CoV-2 and coronaviruses. The antigens these receptors bind are not known. This table comes from immunoSEQ multiplex PCR, and its TCRdb copy is limited to in-frame clones, with some not included. Here the sample spans about 43,000 clones, almost 85% being singletons. The sequenced material came from naive CD4+ T cells from PBMCs, cultured in vitro. The subset is: naive CD4+ T cells isolated by negative enrichment. These receptors originate from an adult with COVID-19.

This chain joins TRBV27 and TRBJ2-7, with TRBD2 as a possible D gene (5 bases). CDR3 length: 15 amino acids. Per the germline V gene, CDR1 is MNHEY and CDR2 is SMNVEV (reference sequence). V gave up 3 bases and J gave up 4 bases, with 16 bases separating them. CDR3 residues: CASSLSSRGSYEQYF. In nucleotides, the CDR3 is TGTGCCAGCAGTTTGTCTAGCCGAGGCTCGTACGAGCAGTACTTC.

The rearrangement uses TRBV7-3 and TRBJ1-5; 7 bases are a match to TRBD1. Germline V lookup: CDR1 SGHTA, CDR2 FQGTGA. J gave up 15 bases and V 9 bases, and 14 bases lay outside the gene matches. CDR3 size: 12 residues. CDR3 sequence reads: CARDIQGGQRHF. The CDR3 nucleotides are TGTGCCAGGGACATACAAGGGGGACAGAGGCATTTT.

J is TRBJ1-2 and V is TRBV5-1; the match to TRBD1 covers 11 bases. V was clipped by 4 bases and J by 4 bases; unmatched bases: 6. The CDR3 contains 15 residues. Germline values: CDR1 SGHRS, CDR2 YFSETQ. Here the CDR3 reads CASSPGQGAGYGYTF. Here the CDR3 DNA reads TGCGCCAGCAGCCCAGGACAGGGGGCTGGCTATGGCTACACCTTC.

V gene TRBV7-9 combines with J gene TRBJ2-1; TRBD2 matches at 13 bases. CDR1 SEHNR and CDR2 FQNEAQ come from the germline V gene (reference sequence). This CDR3 contains 17 residues. With V trimmed by 5 bases and J by 9 bases, 13 bases remained unmatched. The CDR3, as DNA: TGTGCCAGCAGCCGCTTAGGCGGACTAGCGGGAGTCGGTGAGCAGTTCTTC. Translated, it gives CASSRLGGLAGVGEQFF.

The chain couples TRBV6-1 to TRBJ2-5; 8 bases align to TRBD2. The germline V gene encodes CDR1 MNHNS and CDR2 SASEGT. With 3 bases clipped from V and 5 bases from J, the junction kept 8 bases outside the gene matches. There are 15 residues in the CDR3. CDR3 in DNA: TGTGCCAGCAGTGAGGTCGGGAGGGCTGTGGAGACCCAGTACTTC. It translates to CASSEVGRAVETQYF.

This sequence joins TRBV7-2 and TRBJ2-1, with 14 bases fitting TRBD2. This CDR3 is 20 amino acids long. CDR1 is SGHTA and CDR2 is FQGNSA in the germline V gene. The V segment lost 0 bases and the J segment 0 bases; nucleotides outside the gene matches: 7. In nucleotides, the CDR3 is TGTGCCAGCAGCTTAGCGGGGACTAGCGGGAGCACCAGCTCCTACAATGAGCAGTTCTTC. Translating gives CASSLAGTSGSTSSYNEQFF.

This chain connects TRBV18 to TRBJ2-7; D is possibly TRBD1 (5 bases). The CDR3 consists of 16 residues. Trimming took 6 bases from V and 5 from J, leaving 23 bases between them. The germline gives CDR1 KGHSH, CDR2 LQKENI. The CDR3 nucleotides are TGTGCCAGCTCCCACCTGAATGTTAAGGGGCCGCACGAGCAGTACTTC. Translation gives CASSHLNVKGPHEQYF.

The count of this clone is one. The genes are TRBV3-1 (or the pseudogene TRBV3-2) and TRBJ2-1; 12 nucleotides agree with TRBD2. The CDR3 sequence is 14 residues long. Germline V CDR1 and CDR2: LGHDT, YNNKEL (reference sequence). V dropped 7 bases and J dropped 6; count of bases not matched to a gene: 4. The CDR3: CASTGLAGSNEQFF. The CDR3 nucleotides are TGTGCCAGCACCGGACTAGCGGGGTCCAATGAGCAGTTCTTC.

The chain uses TRBV12-3 or TRBV12-4 and TRBJ1-1; maybe TRBD1 (5 bases). The CDR3 is 13 residues long. V was pared by 6 bases and J by 1 base, with 9 bases between. CDR3 nucleotides: TGTGCCAGCAGCGCCCAGGGGAACACTGAAGCTTTCTTT. It translates to CASSAQGNTEAFF.

This chain links TRBV7-9 with TRBJ2-1; 14 nucleotides match TRBD2. This CDR3 has 18 amino acids. V shed 7 bases and J 1 base; nucleotides not matched to a gene: 9. Germline V gene lookup returns CDR1 SEHNR and CDR2 FQNEAQ (reference sequence). CDR3: CASILGLAGGPSYNEQFF. CDR3 sequence (DNA): TGTGCCAGCATCCTTGGACTAGCGGGAGGACCTTCCTACAATGAGCAGTTCTTC.